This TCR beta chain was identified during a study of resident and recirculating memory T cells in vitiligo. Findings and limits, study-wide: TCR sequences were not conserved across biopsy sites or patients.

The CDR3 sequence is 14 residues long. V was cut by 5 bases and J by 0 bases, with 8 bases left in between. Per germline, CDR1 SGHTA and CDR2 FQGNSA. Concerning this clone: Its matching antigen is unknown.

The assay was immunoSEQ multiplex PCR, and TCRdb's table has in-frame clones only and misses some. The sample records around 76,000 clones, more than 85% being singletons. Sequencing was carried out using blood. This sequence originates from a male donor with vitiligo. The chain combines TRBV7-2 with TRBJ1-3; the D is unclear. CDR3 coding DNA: TGTGCCAGCAGCCGCGGGAGCTCTGGAAACACCATATATTTT. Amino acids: CASSRGSSGNTIYF. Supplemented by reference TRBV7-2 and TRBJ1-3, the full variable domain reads GAGVSQSPSNKVTEKGKDVELRCDPISGHTALYWYRQSLGQGLEFLIYFQGNSAPDKSGLPSDRFSAERTGGSVSTLTIQRTQQEDSAVYLCASSRGSSGNTIYFGEGSWLTVV.